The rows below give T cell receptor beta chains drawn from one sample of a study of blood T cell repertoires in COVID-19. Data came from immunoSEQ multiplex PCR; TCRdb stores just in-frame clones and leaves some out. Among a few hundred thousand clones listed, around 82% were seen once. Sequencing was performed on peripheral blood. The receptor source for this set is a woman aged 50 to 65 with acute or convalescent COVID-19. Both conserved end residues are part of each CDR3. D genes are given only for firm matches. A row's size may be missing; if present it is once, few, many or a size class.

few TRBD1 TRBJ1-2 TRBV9 TGTGCCAGCAGCGTAGGGGCAGGGGGATATGATTCTAACTATGGCTACACCTTC CASSVGAGGYDSNYGYTF
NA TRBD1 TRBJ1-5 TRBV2 TGCGCCCGCGGGGGGGCAGGGGGGTATGAGCCCCAGCATTTT CARGGAGGYEPQHF
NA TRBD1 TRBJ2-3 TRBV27 TGTGCCAGCAGTCTTCCCGGGACAGGGTTTGATACGCAGTATTTT CASSLPGTGFDTQYF
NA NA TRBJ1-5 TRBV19 TGTGCCAGTAGTACCGCAGGGGTAACGAGAAGCAATCAGCCCCAGCATTTT CASSTAGVTRSNQPQHF
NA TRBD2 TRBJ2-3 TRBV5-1 TGCGCCAGCAGCAAGACTAGCGGGGGGGCCCCAGATACGCAGTATTTT CASSKTSGGAPDTQYF
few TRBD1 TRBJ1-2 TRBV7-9 TGTGCCAGCAGCTTAGGCACAGGGGACGGCTACACCTTC CASSLGTGDGYTF
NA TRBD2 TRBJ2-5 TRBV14 TGTGCCAGCAGCCCAGGGACTAGCGGCCAAGAGACCCAGTACTTC CASSPGTSGQETQYF
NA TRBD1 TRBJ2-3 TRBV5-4 TGTGCCAGCAGTAACAGGGGGTCTGCAGATACGCAGTATTTT CASSNRGSADTQYF
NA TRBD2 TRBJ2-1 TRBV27 TGTGCCAGCAGCCCGACTAGCGGGGGGGCCGGGGAGCAGTTCTTC CASSPTSGGAGEQFF
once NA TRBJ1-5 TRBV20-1 TGCAGTGCTAGTCGGGGGGGGAGCAATCAGCCCCAGCATTTT CSASRGGSNQPQHF
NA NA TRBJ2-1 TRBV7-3 TGTGCCAGCAGCCGGACAGAATACAATGAGCAGTTCTTC CASSRTEYNEQFF
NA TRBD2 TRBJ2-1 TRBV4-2 TGTGCCAGCAGCCAAGATAGCGCTAGCGGGAGGGCCGGCAATGAGCAGTTCTTC CASSQDSASGRAGNEQFF
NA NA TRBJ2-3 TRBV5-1 TGCGCCAGCAGCTTTGACAGTAATACAGATACGCAGTATTTT CASSFDSNTDTQYF
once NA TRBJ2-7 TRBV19 TGTGCCAGTAGGGAGGACGGCGGGTTTGGAGGAGAGCAGTACTTC CASREDGGFGGEQYF
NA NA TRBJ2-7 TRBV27 TGTGCCAGCAGTTTACTCCTAGACGGACAGACTACCTCCTACGAGCAGTACTTC CASSLLLDGQTTSYEQYF
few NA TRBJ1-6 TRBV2 TGTGCCAGCCTCCTCCGGCCAGGGAATAATTCACCCCTCCACTTT CASLLRPGNNSPLHF
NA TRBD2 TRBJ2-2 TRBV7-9 TGTGCCAGCAGCCCGGGGGGAGCGGGCACCGGGGAGCTGTTTTTT CASSPGGAGTGELFF
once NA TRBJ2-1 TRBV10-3 TGTGCCATCAGTTCAGGGGCGGGAGTAAACAATGAGCAGTTCTTC CAISSGAGVNNEQFF
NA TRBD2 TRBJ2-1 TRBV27 TGTGCCAGCAGTAAATCCGGGACTAGCTCCTACAATGAGCAGTTCTTC CASSKSGTSSYNEQFF
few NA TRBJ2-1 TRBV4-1 TGCGCCAGCAGCCGCGGTAATATCTCCTACAATGAGCAGTTCTTC CASSRGNISYNEQFF
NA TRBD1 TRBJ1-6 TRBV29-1 TGCAGCGTTGAAATCCAGGGGGGTTCACCCCTCCACTTT CSVEIQGGSPLHF
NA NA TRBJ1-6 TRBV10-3 TGTGCCATCAGTGAGGCCTATAGGGGCCTTGATAATTCACCCCTCCACTTT CAISEAYRGLDNSPLHF
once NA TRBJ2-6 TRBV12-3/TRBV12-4 TGTGCCAACAGTTGGCTGTCGCCCAACGTCCTGACTTTC CANSWLSPNVLTF
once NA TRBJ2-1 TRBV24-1 TGTGCCACCAGTGATTCCCGGGACACCTACAATGAGCAGTTCTTC CATSDSRDTYNEQFF
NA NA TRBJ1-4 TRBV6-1 TGTGCCAGCAGTGAGCAGGGCGGTAATGAAAAACTGTTTTTT CASSEQGGNEKLFF
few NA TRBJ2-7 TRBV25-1 TGTGCCAGCAGTGGAACCAGCTCCTACGAGCAGTACTTC CASSGTSSYEQYF
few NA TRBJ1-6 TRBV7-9 TGTGCCAGCAGCTTTTCCTTCCTTCCTAATTCACCCCTCCACTTT CASSFSFLPNSPLHF
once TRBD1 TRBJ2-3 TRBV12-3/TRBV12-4 TGTGCCAGCAAGGACAGGTTCAGTGATACGCAGTATTTT CASKDRFSDTQYF
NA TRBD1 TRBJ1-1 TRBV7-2 TGTGCCAGCAGCTACGACAGGGGGGGGACTGAAGCTTTCTTT CASSYDRGGTEAFF
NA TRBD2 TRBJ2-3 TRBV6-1 TGTGCCAGCAGTGACGGACTAGCTCCTAGCACAGATACGCAGTATTTT CASSDGLAPSTDTQYF
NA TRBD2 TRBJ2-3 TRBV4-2 TGTGCCAGCAGCCAAGGGCTAGCGGGAGGTGCAGATACGCAGTATTTT CASSQGLAGGADTQYF
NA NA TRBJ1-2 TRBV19 TGTGCCAGTAGGGACCGGGACTCTGGCTACACCTTC CASRDRDSGYTF
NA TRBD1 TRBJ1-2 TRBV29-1 TGCAGCGTGTATAGACAGGGGGCGAGAGGCTACACCTTC CSVYRQGARGYTF
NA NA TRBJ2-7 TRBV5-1 TGCGCCAGCAGCTTGGCAGCACAGGGCTCCTACGAGCAGTACTTC CASSLAAQGSYEQYF
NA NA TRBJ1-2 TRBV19 TGTGCCAGTAGTCTCGGTTTGCCCTATGGCTACACCTTC CASSLGLPYGYTF
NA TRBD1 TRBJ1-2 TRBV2 TGTGCCAGCAGTGCGGACAGGACCGCGTATGGCTACACCTTC CASSADRTAYGYTF
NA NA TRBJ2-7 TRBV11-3 TGTGCCAGCAGCCGGGGGGCGGTCTACGAGCAGTACTTC CASSRGAVYEQYF
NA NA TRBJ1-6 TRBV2 TGTGCCAGCGAACCCACGCCCCGGGGGAATTCACCCCTCCACTTT CASEPTPRGNSPLHF
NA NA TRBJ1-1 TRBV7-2 TGTGCCAGCAGCTTCGGCAGCGCTTCTGAAGCTTTCTTT CASSFGSASEAFF
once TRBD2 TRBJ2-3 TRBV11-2 TGTGCCAGCAGTCACCTAGCGGGGGGGCTTGTTACGCAGTATTTT CASSHLAGGLVTQYF
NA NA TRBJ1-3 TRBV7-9 TGTGCCAGCAGAACAGGGAGCTCTGGAAACACCATATATTTT CASRTGSSGNTIYF
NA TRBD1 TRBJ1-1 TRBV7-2 TGTGCCAGCAGCACACGACAGGGAACCGCTGAAGCTTTCTTT CASSTRQGTAEAFF
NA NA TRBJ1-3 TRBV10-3 TGTGCCATCAGGAAGGTCAGGGAAGAAAACACCATATATTTT CAIRKVREENTIYF
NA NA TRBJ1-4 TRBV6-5 TGTGCCAGCAGTTACTATTCACACAGGGCTAATGAAAAACTGTTTTTT CASSYYSHRANEKLFF
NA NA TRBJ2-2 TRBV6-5 TGTGCCAGCAGTCAGGGGACCGGGGAGCTGTTTTTT CASSQGTGELFF
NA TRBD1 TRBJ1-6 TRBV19 TGTGCCAGTAGTACTCCCCCAGGGGGCTATTCACCCCTCCACTTT CASSTPPGGYSPLHF
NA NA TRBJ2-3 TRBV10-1 TGCGCCAGCAGTGGGGCAGGCGAGGATACGCAGTATTTT CASSGAGEDTQYF